The 5 T cell receptor beta chains given below trace back to one sample, sequenced in a study of CD8+ T cells in alopecia areata. Described treatment: oral pan-JAK inhibitor, 5-10 mg twice daily. cDNA serving as the sequencing template came from extracted, reverse transcribed RNA. TCRdb's table, derived via immunoSEQ multiplex PCR, lists solely in-frame clones and lacks some. This repertoire shows 80,000 or so clones, around 61% found once; its top ten account for about a quarter. Sequenced material: CD8+ T cells sorted from blood, taken at week 24, from a patient treated with tofacitinib. Receptors were obtained from a human donor with alopecia areata.

This chain connects TRBV4-1 to TRBJ2-7; TRBD2 agrees at 10 bases. CDR3 length: 15 residues. The germline gives CDR1 MGHRA, CDR2 YSYEKL. V dropped 0 bases and J dropped 3; count of bases not matched to a gene: 2. Here the CDR3 reads CASSQDQREGYEQYF. CDR3 in DNA: TGCGCCAGCAGCCAAGACCAGCGGGAGGGCTACGAGCAGTACTTC.

CDR3 bases: TGTGCCAGCAGTTCCGGACAGCCGGGTGAGACCCAGTACTTC. Protein sequence: CASSSGQPGETQYF. The chain uses TRBV27 and TRBJ2-5, with D perhaps matching TRBD1 (6 bases). V was pared by 4 bases and J by 5 bases, with 14 bases between. Looked up from germline, CDR1 is MNHEY and CDR2 is SMNVEV (reference sequence). CDR3 length: 14 amino acids.

A few counts support this clone. V gene TRBV29-1 combines with J gene TRBJ2-1; 13 bases are shared with TRBD2. This CDR3 is 15 amino acids long. The V gene's germline CDR1 is SQVTM and CDR2 ANQGSEA. V shed 2 bases and J 9 bases; nucleotides not matched to a gene: 7. Here the CDR3 DNA reads TGCAGCGTTGAAACAACCGGGACTAGCGGGATTGAGCAGTTCTTC. The encoded protein is CSVETTGTSGIEQFF.

This clone showed up just once. This chain joins TRBV11-2 and TRBJ2-5, with D perhaps matching TRBD2 (5 bases). In germline, CDR1 is SGHAT, CDR2 FQNNGV. Trimming took off 1 base at V and 2 bases at J, with 17 bases between the two ends. CDR3 length: 17 amino acids. The CDR3 loop reads CASSLASGNYVQETQYF. In nucleotides, the CDR3 is TGTGCCAGCAGCTTAGCTTCGGGGAACTACGTACAAGAGACCCAGTACTTC.

The chain couples TRBV7-6 to TRBJ2-1; perhaps TRBD2 as D (7 bases). V was trimmed by 0 bases and J by 6 bases, leaving 9 bases between them. This CDR3 has 14 amino acids. CDR1 is SGHVS, CDR2 FNYEAQ, per germline. In DNA form, the CDR3 reads TGTGCCAGCAGCTTAGCGGGGGGGCCCAATGAGCAGTTCTTC. This codes for CASSLAGGPNEQFF.